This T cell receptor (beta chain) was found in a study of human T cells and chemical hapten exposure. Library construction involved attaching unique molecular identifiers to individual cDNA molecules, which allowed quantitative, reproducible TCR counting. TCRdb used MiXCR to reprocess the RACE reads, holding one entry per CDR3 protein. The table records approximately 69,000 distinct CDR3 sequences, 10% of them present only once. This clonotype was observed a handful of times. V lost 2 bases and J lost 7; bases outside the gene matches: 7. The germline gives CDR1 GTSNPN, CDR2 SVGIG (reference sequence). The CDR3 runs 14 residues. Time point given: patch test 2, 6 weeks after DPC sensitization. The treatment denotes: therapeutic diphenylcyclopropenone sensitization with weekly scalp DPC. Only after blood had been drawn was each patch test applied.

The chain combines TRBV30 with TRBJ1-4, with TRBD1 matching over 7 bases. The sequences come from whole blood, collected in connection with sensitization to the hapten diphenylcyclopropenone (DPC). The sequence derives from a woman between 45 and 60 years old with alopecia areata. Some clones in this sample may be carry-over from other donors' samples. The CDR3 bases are TGTGCCTGGAGTCCAGGGGGAAGTAGTGAAAAACTGTTTTTT. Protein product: CAWSPGGSSEKLFF.